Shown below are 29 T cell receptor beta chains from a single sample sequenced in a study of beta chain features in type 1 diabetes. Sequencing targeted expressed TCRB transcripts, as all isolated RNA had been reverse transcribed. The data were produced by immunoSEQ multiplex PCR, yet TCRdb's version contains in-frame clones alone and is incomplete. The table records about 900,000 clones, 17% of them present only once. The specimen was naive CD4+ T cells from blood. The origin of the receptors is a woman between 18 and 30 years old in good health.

The CDR3 sequence: CASSESYNEQFF. CDR3 nucleotides: TGTGCCAGCAGCGAAAGCTACAATGAGCAGTTCTTC. The chain is built from TRBV7-3 and TRBJ2-1; D unclear. This CDR3 contains 12 residues. CDR1 and CDR2 (germline): SGHTA, FQGTGA. The V gene lost 5 bases and the J gene lost 3 bases, with 5 bases spanning the gap.

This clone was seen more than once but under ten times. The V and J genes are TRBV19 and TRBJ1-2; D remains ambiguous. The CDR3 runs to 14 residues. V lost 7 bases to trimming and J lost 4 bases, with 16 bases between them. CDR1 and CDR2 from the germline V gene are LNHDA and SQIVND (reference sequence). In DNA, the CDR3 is TGTGCCAGTATGAGGGCAGCCCCAGGCTATGGCTACACCTTC. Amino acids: CASMRAAPGYGYTF.

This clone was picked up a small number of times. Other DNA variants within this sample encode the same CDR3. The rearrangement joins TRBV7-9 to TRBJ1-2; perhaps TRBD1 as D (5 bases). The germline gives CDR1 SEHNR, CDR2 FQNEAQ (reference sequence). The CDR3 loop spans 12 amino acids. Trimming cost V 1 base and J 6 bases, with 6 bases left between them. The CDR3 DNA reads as TGTGCCAGCAGCTTAGGAGGGGATGGCTACACCTTC. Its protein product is CASSLGGDGYTF.

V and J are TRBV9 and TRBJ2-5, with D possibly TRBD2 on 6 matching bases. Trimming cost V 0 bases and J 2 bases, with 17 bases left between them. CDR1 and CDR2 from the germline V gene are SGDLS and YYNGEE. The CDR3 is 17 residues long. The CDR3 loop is CASSVGTSHPSQETQYF. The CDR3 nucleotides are TGTGCCAGCAGCGTAGGAACTAGCCACCCTAGTCAAGAGACCCAGTACTTC. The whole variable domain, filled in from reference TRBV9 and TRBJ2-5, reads DSGVTQTPKHLITATGQRVTLRCSPRSGDLSVYWYQQSLDQGLQFLIQYYNGEERAKGNILERFSAQQFPDLHSELNLSSLELGDSALYFCASSVGTSHPSQETQYFGPGTRLLVL.

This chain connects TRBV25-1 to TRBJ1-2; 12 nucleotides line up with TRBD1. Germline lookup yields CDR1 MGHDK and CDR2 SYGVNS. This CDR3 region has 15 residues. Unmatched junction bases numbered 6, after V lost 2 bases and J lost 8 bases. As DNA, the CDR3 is TGTGCCAGCAGTGAACCGGGACAGGGGGCGCGAGGCTACACCTTC. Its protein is CASSEPGQGARGYTF.

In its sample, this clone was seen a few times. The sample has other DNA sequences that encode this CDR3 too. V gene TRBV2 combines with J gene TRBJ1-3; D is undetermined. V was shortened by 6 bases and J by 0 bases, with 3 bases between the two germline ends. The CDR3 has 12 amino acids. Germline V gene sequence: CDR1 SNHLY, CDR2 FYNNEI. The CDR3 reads CASRVSGNTIYF. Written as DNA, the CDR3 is TGTGCCAGCAGAGTCTCTGGAAACACCATATATTTT.

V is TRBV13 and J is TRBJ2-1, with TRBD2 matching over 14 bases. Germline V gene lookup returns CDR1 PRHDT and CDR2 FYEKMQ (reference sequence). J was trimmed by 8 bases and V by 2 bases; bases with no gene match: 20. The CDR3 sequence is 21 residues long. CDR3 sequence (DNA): TGTGCCAGCAGCTTAATTCTGGAGGGTCAGTTGACTAGCGGGAGGGTCGATGAGCAGTTCTTC. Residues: CASSLILEGQLTSGRVDEQFF.

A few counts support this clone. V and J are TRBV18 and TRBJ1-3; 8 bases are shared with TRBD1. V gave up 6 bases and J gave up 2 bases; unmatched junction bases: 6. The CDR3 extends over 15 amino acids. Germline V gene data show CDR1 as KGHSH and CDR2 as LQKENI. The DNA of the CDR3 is TGTGCCAGCTCTCGGGACAGGCCGACTGGAAACACCATATATTTT. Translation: CASSRDRPTGNTIYF. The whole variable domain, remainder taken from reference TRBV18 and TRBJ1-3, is NAGVMQNPRHLVRRRGQEARLRCSPMKGHSHVYWYRQLPEEGLKFMVYLQKENIIDESGMPKERFSAEFPKEGPSILRIQQVVRGDSAAYFCASSRDRPTGNTIYFGEGSWLTVV.

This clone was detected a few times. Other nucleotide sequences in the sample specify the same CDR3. CDR3: CASSLEGYSNQPQHF. The CDR3 region has the DNA TGCGCCAGCAGCTTGGAAGGATATAGCAATCAGCCCCAGCATTTT. The chain combines TRBV5-1 with TRBJ1-5; D gene uncertain. This CDR3 spans 15 amino acids. The V end was cut by 0 bases, the J end by 0 bases, with 7 bases between. Germline CDR1 and CDR2: SGHRS and YFSETQ.

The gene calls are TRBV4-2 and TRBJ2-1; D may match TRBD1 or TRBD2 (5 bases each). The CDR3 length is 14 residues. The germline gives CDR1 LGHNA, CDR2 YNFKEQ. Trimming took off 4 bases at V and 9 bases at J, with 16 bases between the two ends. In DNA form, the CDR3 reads TGTGCCAGCAGCCCCCGTCAACTAGGGGCTGAGCAGTTCTTC. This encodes CASSPRQLGAEQFF.

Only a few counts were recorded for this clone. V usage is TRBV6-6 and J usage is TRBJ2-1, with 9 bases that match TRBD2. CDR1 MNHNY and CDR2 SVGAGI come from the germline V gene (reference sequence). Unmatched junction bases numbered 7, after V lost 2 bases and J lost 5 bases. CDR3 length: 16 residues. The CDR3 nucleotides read TGTGCCAGCAGTTACGTCGGCGGGAGGGGCGACAATGAGCAGTTCTTC. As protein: CASSYVGGRGDNEQFF.

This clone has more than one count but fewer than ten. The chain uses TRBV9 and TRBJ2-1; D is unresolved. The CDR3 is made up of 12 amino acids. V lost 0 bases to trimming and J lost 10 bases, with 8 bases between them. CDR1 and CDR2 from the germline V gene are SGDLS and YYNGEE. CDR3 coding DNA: TGTGCCAGCAGCGTAGAACGTGGGGAGCAGTTCTTC. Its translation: CASSVERGEQFF.

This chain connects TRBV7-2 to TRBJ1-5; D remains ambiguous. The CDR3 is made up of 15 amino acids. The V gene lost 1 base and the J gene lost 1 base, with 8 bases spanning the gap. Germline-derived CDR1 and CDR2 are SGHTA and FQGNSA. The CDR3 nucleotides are TGTGCCAGCAGCTTAGATGGAGCCAGCAATCAGCCCCAGCATTTT. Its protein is CASSLDGASNQPQHF.

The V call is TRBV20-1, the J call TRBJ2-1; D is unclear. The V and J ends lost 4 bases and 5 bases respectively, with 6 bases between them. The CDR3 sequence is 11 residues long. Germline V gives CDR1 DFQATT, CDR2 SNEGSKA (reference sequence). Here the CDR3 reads CSAKDNNEQFF. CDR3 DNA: TGCAGTGCTAAAGATAACAATGAGCAGTTCTTC.

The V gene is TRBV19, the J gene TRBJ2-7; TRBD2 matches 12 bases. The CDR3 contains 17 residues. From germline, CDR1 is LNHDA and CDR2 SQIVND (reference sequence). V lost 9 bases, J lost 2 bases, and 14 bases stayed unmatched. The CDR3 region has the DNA TGTGCCAGACTCGGACTAGCGGGGAGAGGTTGGACCTACGAGCAGTACTTC. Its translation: CARLGLAGRGWTYEQYF.

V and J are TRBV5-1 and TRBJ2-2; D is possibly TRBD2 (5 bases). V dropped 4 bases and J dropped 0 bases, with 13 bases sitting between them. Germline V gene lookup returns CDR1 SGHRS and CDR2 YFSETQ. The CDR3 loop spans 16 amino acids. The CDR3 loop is CASSLRADANTGELFF. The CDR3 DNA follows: TGCGCCAGCAGCCTGCGAGCGGACGCGAACACCGGGGAGCTGTTTTTT.

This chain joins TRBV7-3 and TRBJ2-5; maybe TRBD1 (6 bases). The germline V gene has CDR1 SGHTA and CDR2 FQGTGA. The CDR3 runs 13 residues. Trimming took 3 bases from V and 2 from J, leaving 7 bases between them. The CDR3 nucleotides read TGTGCCAGCAGCTTGGACAGTCAAGAGACCCAGTACTTC. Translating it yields CASSLDSQETQYF.

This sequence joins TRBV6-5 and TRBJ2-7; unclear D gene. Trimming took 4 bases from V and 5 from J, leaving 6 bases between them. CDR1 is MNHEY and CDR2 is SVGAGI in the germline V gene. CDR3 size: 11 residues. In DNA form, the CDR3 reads TGTGCCAGCAGTTCGGGCCACGAGCAGTACTTC. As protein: CASSSGHEQYF.

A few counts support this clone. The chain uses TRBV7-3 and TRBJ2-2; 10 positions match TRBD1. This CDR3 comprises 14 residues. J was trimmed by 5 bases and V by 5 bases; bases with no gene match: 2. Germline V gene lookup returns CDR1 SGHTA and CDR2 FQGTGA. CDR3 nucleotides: TGTGCCAGCAGCCCGGGACAGGGGACCGGGGAGCTGTTTTTT. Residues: CASSPGQGTGELFF. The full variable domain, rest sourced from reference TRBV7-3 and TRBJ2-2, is GAGVSQTPSNKVTEKGKYVELRCDPISGHTALYWYRQSLGQGPEFLIYFQGTGAADDSGLPNDRFFAVRPEGSVSTLKIQRTERGDSAVYLCASSPGQGTGELFFGEGSRLTVL.

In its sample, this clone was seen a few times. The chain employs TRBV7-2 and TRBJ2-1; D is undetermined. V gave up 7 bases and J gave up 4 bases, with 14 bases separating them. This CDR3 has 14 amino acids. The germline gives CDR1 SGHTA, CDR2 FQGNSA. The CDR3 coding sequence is TGTGCCAGCACCCAGCTTTCCGGTTACAATGAGCAGTTCTTC. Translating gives CASTQLSGYNEQFF.

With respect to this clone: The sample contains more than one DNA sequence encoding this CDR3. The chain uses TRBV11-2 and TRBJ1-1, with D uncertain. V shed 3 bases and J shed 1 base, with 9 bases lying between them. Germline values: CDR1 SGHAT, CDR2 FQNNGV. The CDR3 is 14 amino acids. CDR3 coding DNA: TGTGCCAGCAGCTTGGTTCCCGGGAACACTGAAGCTTTCTTT. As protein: CASSLVPGNTEAFF. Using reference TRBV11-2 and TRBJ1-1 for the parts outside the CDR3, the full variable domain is EAGVAQSPRYKIIEKRQSVAFWCNPISGHATLYWYQQILGQGPKLLIQFQNNGVVDDSQLPKDRFSAERLKGVDSTLKIQPAKLEDSAVYLCASSLVPGNTEAFFGQGTRLTVV.

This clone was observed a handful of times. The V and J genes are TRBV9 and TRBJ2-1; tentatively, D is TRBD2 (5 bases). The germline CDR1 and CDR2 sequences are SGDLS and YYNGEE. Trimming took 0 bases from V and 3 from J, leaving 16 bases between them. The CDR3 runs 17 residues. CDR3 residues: CASSVGWSSQNYNEQFF. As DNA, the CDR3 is TGTGCCAGCAGCGTAGGTTGGTCTAGCCAAAACTACAATGAGCAGTTCTTC.

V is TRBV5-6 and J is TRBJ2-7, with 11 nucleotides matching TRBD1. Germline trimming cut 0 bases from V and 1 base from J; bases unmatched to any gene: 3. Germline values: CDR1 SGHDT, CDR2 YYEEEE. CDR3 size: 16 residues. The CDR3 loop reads CASSLVGQGGSYEQYF. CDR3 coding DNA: TGTGCCAGCAGCTTGGTGGGACAGGGGGGTTCCTACGAGCAGTACTTC.

CDR3 protein: CASSETSGGTDTQYF. Written as DNA, the CDR3 is TGCGCCAGCAGCGAAACTAGCGGGGGCACAGATACGCAGTATTTT. The rearrangement uses TRBV5-1 and TRBJ2-3; 10 nucleotides match TRBD2. The J segment lost 1 base and the V segment lost 4 bases, leaving 3 bases of the junction unmatched. The CDR3 length is 15 residues. Germline V gives CDR1 SGHRS, CDR2 YFSETQ.

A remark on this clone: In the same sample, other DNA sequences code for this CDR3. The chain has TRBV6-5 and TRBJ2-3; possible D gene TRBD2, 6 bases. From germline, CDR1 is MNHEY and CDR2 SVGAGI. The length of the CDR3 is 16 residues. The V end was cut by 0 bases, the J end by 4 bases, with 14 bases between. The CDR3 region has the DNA TGTGCCAGCAGTTACTCCACCTCCGGGAGCCCAGATACGCAGTATTTT. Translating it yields CASSYSTSGSPDTQYF.

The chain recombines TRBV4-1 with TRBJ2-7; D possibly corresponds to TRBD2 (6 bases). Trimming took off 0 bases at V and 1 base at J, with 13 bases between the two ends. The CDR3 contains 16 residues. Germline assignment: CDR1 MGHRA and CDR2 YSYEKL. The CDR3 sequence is CASSQDGPGVSYEQYF. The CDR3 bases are TGCGCCAGCAGCCAAGACGGGCCGGGAGTGTCCTACGAGCAGTACTTC.

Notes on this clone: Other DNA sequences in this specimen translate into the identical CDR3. The CDR3 DNA reads TGTGCCAGCAGCTTAGATCGGGCAGAAGCTTTCTTT. Translation gives CASSLDRAEAFF. J is TRBJ1-1 and V is TRBV11-2; D gene unclear. The ends were cut back, 0 bases at V and 8 bases at J, with 7 bases in the middle. The CDR3 is 12 amino acids. Germline V gives CDR1 SGHAT, CDR2 FQNNGV. The full variable domain, in which reference TRBV11-2 and TRBJ1-1 provide the parts outside the CDR3, is EAGVAQSPRYKIIEKRQSVAFWCNPISGHATLYWYQQILGQGPKLLIQFQNNGVVDDSQLPKDRFSAERLKGVDSTLKIQPAKLEDSAVYLCASSLDRAEAFFGQGTRLTVV.

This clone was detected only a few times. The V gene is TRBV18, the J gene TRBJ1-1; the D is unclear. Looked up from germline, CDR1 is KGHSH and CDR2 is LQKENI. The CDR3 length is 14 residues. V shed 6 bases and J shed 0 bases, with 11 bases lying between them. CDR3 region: CASSATSLNTEAFF. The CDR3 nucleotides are TGTGCCAGCTCCGCCACCTCATTGAACACTGAAGCTTTCTTT.

CDR3 in amino acids: CASSDLRGPNYNEQFF. The CDR3 nucleotides are TGTGCCAGCAGCGACCTCAGGGGGCCTAACTACAATGAGCAGTTCTTC. The rearrangement uses TRBV2 and TRBJ2-1; 8 nucleotides align to TRBD1. The V segment lost 6 bases and the J segment 3 bases; nucleotides outside the gene matches: 10. CDR3 size: 16 residues. Looked up from germline, CDR1 is SNHLY and CDR2 is FYNNEI.